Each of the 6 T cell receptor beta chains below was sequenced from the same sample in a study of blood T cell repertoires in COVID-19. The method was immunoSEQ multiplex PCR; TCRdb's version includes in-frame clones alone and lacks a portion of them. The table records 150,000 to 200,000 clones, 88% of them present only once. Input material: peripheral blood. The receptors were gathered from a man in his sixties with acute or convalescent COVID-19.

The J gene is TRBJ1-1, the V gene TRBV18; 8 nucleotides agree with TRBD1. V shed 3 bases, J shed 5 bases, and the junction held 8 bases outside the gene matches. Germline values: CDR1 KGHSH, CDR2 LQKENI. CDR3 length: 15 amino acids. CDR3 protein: CASSPSRGLYTEAFF. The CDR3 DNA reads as TGTGCCAGCTCACCGTCCAGGGGGCTTTATACTGAAGCTTTCTTT.

In DNA form, the CDR3 reads TGCGCCAGCAGCAAGGACAGGGGGCGAACATCAACTAATGAAAAACTGTTTTTT. Amino acid sequence: CASSKDRGRTSTNEKLFF. The chain couples TRBV5-1 to TRBJ1-4, with 11 bases that match TRBD1. Trimming at V came to 4 bases and at J to 0 bases, leaving 8 bases not matched to a gene. Germline V gene sequence: CDR1 SGHRS, CDR2 YFSETQ. CDR3 size: 18 residues. Full variable domain (missing parts from reference TRBV5-1 and TRBJ1-4): KAGVTQTPRYLIKTRGQQVTLSCSPISGHRSVSWYQQTPGQGLQFLFEYFSETQRNKGNFPGRFSGRQFSNSRSEMNVSTLELGDSALYLCASSKDRGRTSTNEKLFFGSGTQLSVL.

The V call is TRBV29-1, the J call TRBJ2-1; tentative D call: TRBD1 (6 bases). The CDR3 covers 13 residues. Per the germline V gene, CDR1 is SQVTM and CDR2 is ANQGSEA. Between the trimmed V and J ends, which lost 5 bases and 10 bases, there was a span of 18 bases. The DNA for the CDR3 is TGCAGCGTTATTTGGGGAACCGGGACAGAGCAGTTCTTC. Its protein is CSVIWGTGTEQFF.

CDR3 protein: CASSLRGRTEAFF. The CDR3 bases are TGCGCCAGCAGCTTGAGAGGGCGGACTGAAGCTTTCTTT. This chain uses TRBV5-1 with TRBJ1-1; D ambiguous. Germline V lookup: CDR1 SGHRS, CDR2 YFSETQ. This CDR3 region has 13 residues. V was cut by 1 base and J by 5 bases, with 9 bases left in between.

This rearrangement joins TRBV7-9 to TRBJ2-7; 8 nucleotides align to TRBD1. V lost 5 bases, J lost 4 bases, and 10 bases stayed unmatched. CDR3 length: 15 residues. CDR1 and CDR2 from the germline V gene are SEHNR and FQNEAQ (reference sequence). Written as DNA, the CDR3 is TGTGCCAGCAGCCCCACGGGACAGGAATATTACGAGCAGTACTTC. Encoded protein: CASSPTGQEYYEQYF. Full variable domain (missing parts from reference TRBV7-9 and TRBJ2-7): DTGVSQNPRHKITKRGQNVTFRCDPISEHNRLYWYRQTLGQGPEFLTYFQNEAQLEKSRLLSDRFSAERPKGSFSTLEIQRTEQGDSAMYLCASSPTGQEYYEQYFGPGTRLTVT.

The CDR3 loop reads CASSLGQVNTEAFF. CDR3 DNA: TGTGCCAGCAGCTTGGGACAGGTGAACACTGAAGCTTTCTTT. The chain recombines TRBV9 with TRBJ1-1, with TRBD1 identical over 8 bases. CDR1 and CDR2 from the germline V gene are SGDLS and YYNGEE. The CDR3 runs to 14 residues. The trim removed 4 bases at V and 0 bases at J, leaving 2 bases unmatched.